What follows describes a single T cell receptor beta chain. This record comes from a study of patients and donors after allogeneic stem cell transplantation. The CDR3 consists of 14 residues. Trimming took 3 bases from V and 8 from J, leaving 13 bases between them. The V gene's germline CDR1 is SEHNR and CDR2 FQNEAQ (reference sequence). MiXCR was run by TCRdb on the RT-PCR reads, yielding one entry per CDR3 protein. The profile shows hundreds of thousands of distinct CDR3 sequences, more than 35% of them singletons. This TCR was recovered from a human donor who was either an allogeneic HSCT recipient or a stem cell or donor lymphocyte infusion donor (not recorded which). It is not recorded whose cells these are; they may come from a transplant donor. The sample was blood, either unsorted or a sorted T cell fraction (not recorded which). J is TRBJ1-4 and V is TRBV7-9; no clear D gene. CDR3 in amino acids: CASSFSPLREKLFF. The CDR3 bases are TGTGCCAGCAGCTTTTCTCCCCTCCGGGAAAAACTGTTTTTT. The variable domain in full, completed from reference TRBV7-9 and TRBJ1-4, reads DTGVSQNPRHKITKRGQNVTFRCDPISEHNRLYWYRQTLGQGPEFLTYFQNEAQLEKSRLLSDRFSAERPKGSFSTLEIQRTEQGDSAMYLCASSFSPLREKLFFGSGTQLSVL.